This TCR beta chain was sequenced during a study of shared clonotypes between healthy human individuals. Broader study findings: Clonotypes shared by all four donors outscored non-shared clonotypes in generation probability.

As to this clone: As yet, its antigen is unknown.

Original analysis: Junction-only immunoSEQ sequences carried no quality scores, so filtering differed. Profiled with immunoSEQ multiplex PCR; TCRdb holds only in-frame clones, not every one. Clone size and V and J calls were adopted from that table, with D and trimming inferred from the DNA. Of some 1.4 million clones in the sample, roughly 95% were seen once. The donors, healthy adults who were HIV-negative, had experienced no recent acute infections or vaccinations. Trimming stripped 4 bases from V and 8 bases from J, with 11 bases between. The V gene's germline CDR1 is SGHTA and CDR2 FQGNSA. The CDR3 has 13 residues.

The specimen was naive CD4+ T cells sorted from blood. As for subset: CD45RA+ positively selected. The chain recombines TRBV7-2 with TRBJ1-4; D gene uncertain. The receptor's source is a man aged 25 to 40 in good health. Written as DNA, the CDR3 is TGTGCCAGCAGCTCAAGTAGACTCGAAAAACTGTTTTTT. This gives the protein CASSSSRLEKLFF. The full variable domain, completed using reference TRBV7-2 and TRBJ1-4, is GAGVSQSPSNKVTEKGKDVELRCDPISGHTALYWYRQSLGQGLEFLIYFQGNSAPDKSGLPSDRFSAERTGGSVSTLTIQRTQQEDSAVYLCASSSSRLEKLFFGSGTQLSVL.